These 26 T cell receptor beta chains originate from one sample sequenced in a study of blood T cell repertoires in COVID-19. The assay was immunoSEQ multiplex PCR, and TCRdb's table has in-frame clones only and misses some. The sample contains about 37,000 clones, around 90% of which appear only once. Specimen: peripheral blood. These receptors were obtained from a man between 65 and 85 years old with acute or convalescent COVID-19.

The CDR3 nucleotides are TGTGCCAGCTCTCCCTGGAGTAGCCAATCCTACGAGCAGTACTTC. Amino acids: CASSPWSSQSYEQYF. The chain couples TRBV18 to TRBJ2-7; no firm D call. The ends were cut back, 6 bases at V and 1 base at J, with 16 bases in the middle. CDR1 KGHSH and CDR2 LQKENI come from the germline V gene. The CDR3 runs to 15 residues.

This chain joins TRBV18 and TRBJ2-7, with D unresolved. The CDR3 runs 12 residues. Between the trimmed V and J ends, which lost 3 bases and 1 base, there was a span of 4 bases. The germline V gene encodes CDR1 KGHSH and CDR2 LQKENI. The CDR3, as DNA: TGTGCCAGCTCACCGACTTCCTACGAGCAGTACTTC. Translation: CASSPTSYEQYF.

This rearrangement joins TRBV6-5 to TRBJ2-1; 11 nucleotides match TRBD2. This CDR3 has 15 amino acids. Germline-derived CDR1 and CDR2 are MNHEY and SVGAGI. V lost 5 bases to trimming and J lost 5 bases; unmatched junction nucleotides: 5. CDR3 loop: CASSRTSGGHNEQFF. CDR3 bases: TGTGCCAGCAGTAGAACTAGCGGGGGCCACAATGAGCAGTTCTTC.

The chain carries TRBV2 and TRBJ2-5; D might be TRBD2 (7 bases). The V end was cut by 5 bases, the J end by 5 bases, with 18 bases between. CDR1 and CDR2 from the germline V gene are SNHLY and FYNNEI. CDR3 length: 15 amino acids. In nucleotides, the CDR3 is TGTGCCAGCAGTTTTATGGGGGGGGCCAGGGAGACCCAGTACTTC. It encodes CASSFMGGARETQYF. Drawing the rest from reference TRBV2 and TRBJ2-5, the complete variable domain is EPEVTQTPSHQVTQMGQEVILRCVPISNHLYFYWYRQILGQKVEFLVSFYNNEISEKSEIFDDQFSVERPDGSNFTLKIRSTKLEDSAMYFCASSFMGGARETQYFGPGTRLLVL.

The rearrangement links TRBV9 to TRBJ2-5; 9 bases are shared with TRBD1. V shed 0 bases, J shed 4 bases, and the junction held 7 bases outside the gene matches. The germline V gene has CDR1 SGDLS and CDR2 YYNGEE. The CDR3 loop spans 16 amino acids. CDR3 amino acids: CASSVGPGQGLETQYF. Written as DNA, the CDR3 is TGTGCCAGCAGCGTAGGGCCGGGACAGGGCCTAGAGACCCAGTACTTC.

The rearrangement uses TRBV19 and TRBJ1-5; D is ambiguous. The CDR3 is 13 amino acids. Germline CDR1 is LNHDA and CDR2 is SQIVND (reference sequence). The V end lost 8 bases, the J end lost 1 base, and 9 bases lay between the germline ends. The CDR3 coding sequence is TGTGCCAGTGGCTCCTGGAGCAATCAGCCCCAGCATTTT. It yields the protein CASGSWSNQPQHF.

The chain carries TRBV6-1 and TRBJ1-1; D might be TRBD1 (6 bases). This CDR3 comprises 14 residues. The ends were cut back, 0 bases at V and 6 bases at J, with 11 bases in the middle. CDR1 MNHNS and CDR2 SASEGT come from the germline V gene. CDR3 DNA: TGTGCCAGCAGTGAAGCGCCCGGGGGGCCTGAAGCTTTCTTT. Residues: CASSEAPGGPEAFF.

The sample holds a few counts of this clone. The genes are TRBV10-1 and TRBJ2-2, with D possibly being TRBD2 (5 bases). This CDR3 has 14 amino acids. Between the trimmed V and J ends, which lost 4 bases and 7 bases, there was a span of 13 bases. Germline CDR1 reads WNHNN; CDR2 reads SYGVQD (reference sequence). This chain's CDR3 is CASSADSTGGELFF. For the CDR3, the DNA is TGCGCCAGCAGTGCGGACTCCACTGGCGGGGAGCTGTTTTTT.

This rearrangement joins TRBV28 to TRBJ2-2, with a tentative D call TRBD2 (6 bases). V lost 7 bases and J lost 3, with 12 bases in between. This CDR3 comprises 14 residues. CDR1 is MDHEN and CDR2 is SYDVKM in the germline V gene. The CDR3 region is CASIVAGYTGELFF. The CDR3 bases are TGTGCCAGCATCGTTGCGGGGTACACCGGGGAGCTGTTTTTT. Drawing the rest from reference TRBV28 and TRBJ2-2, the complete variable domain is DVKVTQSSRYLVKRTGEKVFLECVQDMDHENMFWYRQDPGLGLRLIYFSYDVKMKEKGDIPEGYSVSREKKERFSLILESASTNQTSMYLCASIVAGYTGELFFGEGSRLTVL.

In this sample, this clone turned up once. The rearrangement uses TRBV20-1 and TRBJ2-5; perhaps TRBD1 as D (6 bases). CDR1 DFQATT and CDR2 SNEGSKA come from the germline V gene (reference sequence). Trimming removed 3 bases from V and 3 bases from J, with 14 bases in between. The CDR3 is 14 residues long. This chain's CDR3 is CSASPPGAEETQYF. CDR3 coding DNA: TGCAGTGCTAGTCCCCCAGGGGCTGAAGAGACCCAGTACTTC.

The V and J genes are TRBV4-3 and TRBJ2-5; 7 nucleotides agree with TRBD1. The V gene end was trimmed by 1 base and the J gene end by 1 base; junction bases not matched to a gene: 6. The germline V gene encodes CDR1 LGHNA and CDR2 YSLEER. The CDR3 is 16 amino acids. The CDR3 nucleotides are TGCGCCAGCAGCCAAGGAACAGGGGCGGGCCAAGAGACCCAGTACTTC. Its translation: CASSQGTGAGQETQYF.

The J gene is TRBJ1-4, the V gene TRBV18; TRBD1 is a possible D gene (5 bases). Trimming pared 1 base from V and 1 base from J, leaving 19 bases between. CDR3 size: 19 residues. The germline CDR1 and CDR2 sequences are KGHSH and LQKENI. The CDR3 sequence: CASSPRNPGQVVTNEKLFF. CDR3 nucleotide sequence: TGTGCCAGCTCACCACGGAACCCCGGACAAGTAGTAACTAATGAAAAACTGTTTTTT.

The J gene is TRBJ1-1, the V gene TRBV19; 8 bases agree with TRBD1. Germline values: CDR1 LNHDA, CDR2 SQIVND (reference sequence). The CDR3 loop spans 13 amino acids. V was pared by 6 bases and J by 3 bases, with 3 bases of the junction left unmatched. This CDR3 is CASRLDRDTEAFF. CDR3 nucleotides: TGTGCCAGTAGATTGGACAGGGACACTGAAGCTTTCTTT.

This clone appeared once. This chain uses TRBV9 with TRBJ2-4; D may be TRBD1 (5 bases). V lost 0 bases and J 7 bases, leaving 14 bases between the germline ends. This CDR3 has 15 residues. Germline lookup yields CDR1 SGDLS and CDR2 YYNGEE. In nucleotides, the CDR3 is TGTGCCAGCAGCGTAGAGGAAGGGGCCAGGAACATTCAGTACTTC. Residues: CASSVEEGARNIQYF.

This sequence joins TRBV7-9 and TRBJ1-2; D not resolved. Germline V CDR1 and CDR2: SEHNR, FQNEAQ (reference sequence). V lost 3 bases and J 8 bases, leaving 16 bases between the germline ends. The CDR3 is made up of 14 amino acids. For the CDR3, the DNA is TGTGCCAGCAGCTTCGGGGATCAAGCGGGAGGCTACACCTTC. Protein product: CASSFGDQAGGYTF.

This clone was detected only a few times. The chain couples TRBV7-9 to TRBJ1-4, with a possible D match to TRBD1 (6 bases). The CDR3 runs 13 residues. Deletions cut 4 bases from V and 7 bases from J, with 10 bases between. The germline V gene encodes CDR1 SEHNR and CDR2 FQNEAQ (reference sequence). The CDR3 loop reads CASSSGGAEKLFF. The DNA for the CDR3 is TGTGCCAGCAGCTCCGGGGGGGCTGAAAAACTGTTTTTT.

The J gene is TRBJ2-2, the V gene TRBV9; unclear D gene. The CDR3 covers 15 residues. V was cut by 0 bases and J by 2 bases, with 8 bases left in between. The V gene's germline CDR1 is SGDLS and CDR2 YYNGEE. The DNA for the CDR3 is TGTGCCAGCAGCGTAGGAAGGAGCAACACCGGGGAGCTGTTTTTT. Its protein is CASSVGRSNTGELFF.

The rearrangement uses TRBV6-2 or TRBV6-3 and TRBJ2-1; 12 positions match TRBD2. This CDR3 region has 17 residues. The V gene end was trimmed by 4 bases and the J gene end by 8 bases; junction bases not matched to a gene: 12. Germline values: CDR1 MNHEY, CDR2 SVGEGT. As DNA, the CDR3 is TGTGCCAGCAGTTCGGGACTAGCGGGCCTCCCAGGCGATGAGCAGTTCTTC. Its translation is CASSSGLAGLPGDEQFF.

The genes are TRBV20-1 and TRBJ1-1, with no clear D. The length of the CDR3 is 11 residues. The germline CDR1 and CDR2 sequences are DFQATT and SNEGSKA (reference sequence). V dropped 7 bases and J dropped 10 bases, with 16 bases sitting between them. The CDR3 loop reads CSGYDPSGAFF. The CDR3 nucleotides read TGCAGTGGCTATGACCCTAGTGGAGCTTTCTTT.

The chain uses TRBV28 and TRBJ1-3; 10 bases are shared with TRBD1. Unmatched junction bases numbered 2, after V lost 6 bases and J lost 0 bases. This CDR3 comprises 15 residues. Germline CDR1 MDHEN, CDR2 SYDVKM. CDR3 nucleotides: TGTGCCAGCAGGGACAGGGGGTACTCTGGAAACACCATATATTTT. This sequence encodes CASRDRGYSGNTIYF. Complete variable domain (other parts from reference TRBV28 and TRBJ1-3): DVKVTQSSRYLVKRTGEKVFLECVQDMDHENMFWYRQDPGLGLRLIYFSYDVKMKEKGDIPEGYSVSREKKERFSLILESASTNQTSMYLCASRDRGYSGNTIYFGEGSWLTVV.

The gene calls are TRBV29-1 and TRBJ2-3; 8 nucleotides agree with TRBD1. Germline CDR1 is SQVTM and CDR2 is ANQGSEA. Germline trimming cut 8 bases from V and 4 bases from J; bases unmatched to any gene: 5. This CDR3 has 12 amino acids. CDR3 protein: CSSRTGPDTQYF. The CDR3 bases are TGCAGCTCACGGACAGGGCCAGATACGCAGTATTTT.

This chain joins TRBV12-5 and TRBJ2-2; the D gene is possibly TRBD2 (5 bases). This CDR3 is built from 17 residues. With 3 bases removed from V and 3 bases from J, the gap between germline ends came to 17 bases. The germline gives CDR1 LGHNT, CDR2 FRNRAP. In nucleotides, the CDR3 is TGTGCTAGTGGTTTTTTACCGTTTGGGCGGGACACCGGGGAGCTGTTTTTT. Translating it yields CASGFLPFGRDTGELFF.

This sequence joins TRBV28 and TRBJ2-7; D may be TRBD1 (6 bases). The V end lost 7 bases, the J end lost 6 bases, and 10 bases lay between the germline ends. Germline-derived CDR1 and CDR2 are MDHEN and SYDVKM. This CDR3 region has 11 residues. Here the CDR3 DNA reads TGTGCCAGCAACCTGGGGGCCGAGCAGTACTTC. Protein: CASNLGAEQYF.

The chain carries TRBV7-9 and TRBJ2-2; D may be TRBD2 (6 bases). The ends were cut back, 3 bases at V and 0 bases at J, with 8 bases in the middle. The CDR3 contains 15 residues. Per germline, CDR1 SEHNR and CDR2 FQNEAQ (reference sequence). Written as DNA, the CDR3 is TGTGCCAGCAGCTTTAGCGGTGCGAACACCGGGGAGCTGTTTTTT. Protein sequence: CASSFSGANTGELFF. The variable domain in full, completed from reference TRBV7-9 and TRBJ2-2, reads DTGVSQNPRHKITKRGQNVTFRCDPISEHNRLYWYRQTLGQGPEFLTYFQNEAQLEKSRLLSDRFSAERPKGSFSTLEIQRTEQGDSAMYLCASSFSGANTGELFFGEGSRLTVL.

The chain is built from TRBV25-1 and TRBJ1-4; D remains unclear. With 3 bases removed from V and 7 bases from J, the gap between germline ends came to 9 bases. The CDR3 runs 13 residues. Looked up from germline, CDR1 is MGHDK and CDR2 is SYGVNS. Here the CDR3 reads CASSEGAREKLFF. In DNA form, the CDR3 reads TGTGCCAGCAGTGAGGGAGCGCGTGAAAAACTGTTTTTT.

This clone was picked up a small number of times. The CDR3 region has the DNA TGCGCCAGCACCTTTCTGACAGGGCGGATGAACACTGAAGCTTTCTTT. Protein product: CASTFLTGRMNTEAFF. V gene TRBV5-1 combines with J gene TRBJ1-1; 7 bases match TRBD1. The CDR3 contains 16 residues. The trim removed 6 bases at V and 0 bases at J, leaving 11 bases unmatched. Germline loops: CDR1 SGHRS, CDR2 YFSETQ.